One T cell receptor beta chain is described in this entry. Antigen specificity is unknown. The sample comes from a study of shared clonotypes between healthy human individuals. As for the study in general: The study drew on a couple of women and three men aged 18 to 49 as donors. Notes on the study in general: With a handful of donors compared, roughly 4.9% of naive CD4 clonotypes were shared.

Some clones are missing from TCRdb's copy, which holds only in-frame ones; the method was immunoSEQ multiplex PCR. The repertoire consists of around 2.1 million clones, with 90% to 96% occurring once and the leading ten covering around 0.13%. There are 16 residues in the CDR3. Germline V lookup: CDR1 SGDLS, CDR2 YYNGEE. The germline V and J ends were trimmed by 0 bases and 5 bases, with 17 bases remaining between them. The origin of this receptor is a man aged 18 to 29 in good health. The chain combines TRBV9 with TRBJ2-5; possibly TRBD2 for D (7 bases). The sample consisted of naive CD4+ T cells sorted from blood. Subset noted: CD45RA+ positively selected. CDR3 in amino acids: CASSVGVMGGQETQYF. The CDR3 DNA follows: TGTGCCAGCAGCGTAGGAGTGATGGGGGGGCAGGAGACCCAGTACTTC.